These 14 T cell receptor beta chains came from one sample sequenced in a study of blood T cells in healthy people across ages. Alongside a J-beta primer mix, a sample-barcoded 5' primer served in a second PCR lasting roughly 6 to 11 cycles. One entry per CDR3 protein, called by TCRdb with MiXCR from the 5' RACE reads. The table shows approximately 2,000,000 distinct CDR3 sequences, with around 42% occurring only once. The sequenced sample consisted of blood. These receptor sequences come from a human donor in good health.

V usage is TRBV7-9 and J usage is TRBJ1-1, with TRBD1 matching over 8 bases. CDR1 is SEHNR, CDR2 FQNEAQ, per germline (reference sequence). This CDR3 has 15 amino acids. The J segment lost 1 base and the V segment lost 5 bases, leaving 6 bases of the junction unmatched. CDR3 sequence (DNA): TGTGCCAGCAGCCAAACGACAGGGGCGAACACTGAAGCTTTCTTT. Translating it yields CASSQTTGANTEAFF.

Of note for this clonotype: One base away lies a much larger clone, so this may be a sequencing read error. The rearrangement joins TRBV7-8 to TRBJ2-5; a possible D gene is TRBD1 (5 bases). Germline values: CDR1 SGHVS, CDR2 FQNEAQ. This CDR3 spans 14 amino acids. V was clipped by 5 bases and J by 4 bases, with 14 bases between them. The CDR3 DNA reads TGTGCCAGCAGCCTCAGACAGACTGGAGAGACCCAGTACTTC. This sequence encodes CASSLRQTGETQYF.

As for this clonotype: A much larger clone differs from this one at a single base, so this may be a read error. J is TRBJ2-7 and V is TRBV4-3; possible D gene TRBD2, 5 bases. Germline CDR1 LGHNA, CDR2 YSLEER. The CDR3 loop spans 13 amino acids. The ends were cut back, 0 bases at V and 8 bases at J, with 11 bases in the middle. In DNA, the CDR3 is TGCGCCAGCAGCCAAGATTGGAGGAACAAGCAGTACTTC. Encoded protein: CASSQDWRNKQYF.

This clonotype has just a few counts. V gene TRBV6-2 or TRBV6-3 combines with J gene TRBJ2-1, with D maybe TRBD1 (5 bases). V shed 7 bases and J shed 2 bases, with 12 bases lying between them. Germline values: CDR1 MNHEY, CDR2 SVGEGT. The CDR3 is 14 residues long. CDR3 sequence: CASNADIPYNEQFF. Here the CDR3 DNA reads TGTGCCAGCAATGCGGACATACCCTACAATGAGCAGTTCTTC.

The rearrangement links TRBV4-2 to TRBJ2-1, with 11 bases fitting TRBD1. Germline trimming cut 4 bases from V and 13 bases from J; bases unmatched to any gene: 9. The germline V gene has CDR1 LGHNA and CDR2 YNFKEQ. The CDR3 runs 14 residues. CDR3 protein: CASSPRTGGETQFF. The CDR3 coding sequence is TGTGCCAGCAGCCCGCGGACAGGGGGCGAGACCCAGTTCTTC.

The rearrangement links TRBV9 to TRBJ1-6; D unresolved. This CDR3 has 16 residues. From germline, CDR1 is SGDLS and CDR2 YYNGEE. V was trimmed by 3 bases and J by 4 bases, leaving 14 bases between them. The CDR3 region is CASSASRATYNSPLHF. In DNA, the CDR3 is TGTGCCAGCAGCGCTTCCCGGGCCACTTATAATTCACCCCTCCACTTT.

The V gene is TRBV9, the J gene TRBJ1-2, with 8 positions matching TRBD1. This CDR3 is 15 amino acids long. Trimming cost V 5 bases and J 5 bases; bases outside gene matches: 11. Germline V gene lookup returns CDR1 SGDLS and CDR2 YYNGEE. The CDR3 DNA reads TGTGCCAGCAGTACCAATCCAGGGGGCGGGTATGGCTACACCTTC. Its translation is CASSTNPGGGYGYTF.

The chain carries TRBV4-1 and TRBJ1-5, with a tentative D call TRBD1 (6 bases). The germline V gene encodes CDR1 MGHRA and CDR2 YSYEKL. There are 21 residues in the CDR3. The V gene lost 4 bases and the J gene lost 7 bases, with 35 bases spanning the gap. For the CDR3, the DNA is TGCGCCAGCAGCCGTACTGGGCCCGGGACAAACCCGAGGGGCTTGGACCAGCCCCAGCATTTT. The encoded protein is CASSRTGPGTNPRGLDQPQHF.

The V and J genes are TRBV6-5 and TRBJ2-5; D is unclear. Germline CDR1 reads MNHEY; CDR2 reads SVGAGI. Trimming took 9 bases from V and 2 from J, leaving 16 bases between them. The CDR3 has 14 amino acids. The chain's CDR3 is CASSFVGNQETQYF. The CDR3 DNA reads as TGTGCCAGTTCTTTTGTGGGAAATCAAGAGACCCAGTACTTC.

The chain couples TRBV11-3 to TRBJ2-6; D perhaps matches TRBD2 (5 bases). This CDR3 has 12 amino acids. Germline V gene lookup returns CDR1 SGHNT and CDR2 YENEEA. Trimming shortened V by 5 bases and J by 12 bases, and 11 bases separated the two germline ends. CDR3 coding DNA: TGTGCCAGCAGCCCGCTCGCGGGCGTCCTGACTTTC. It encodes CASSPLAGVLTF.

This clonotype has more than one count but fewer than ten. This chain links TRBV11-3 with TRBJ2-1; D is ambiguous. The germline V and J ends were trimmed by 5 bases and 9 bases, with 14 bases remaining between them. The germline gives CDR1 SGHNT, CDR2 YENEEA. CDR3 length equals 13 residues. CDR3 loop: CASSAVGSGEQFF. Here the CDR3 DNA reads TGTGCCAGCAGCGCGGTAGGATCCGGTGAGCAGTTCTTC.

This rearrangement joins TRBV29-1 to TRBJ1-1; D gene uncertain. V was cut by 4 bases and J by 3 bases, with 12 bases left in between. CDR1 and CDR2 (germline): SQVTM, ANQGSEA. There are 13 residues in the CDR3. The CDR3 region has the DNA TGCAGCGTTGGGGGTGCGGGCCACACTGAAGCTTTCTTT. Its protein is CSVGGAGHTEAFF.

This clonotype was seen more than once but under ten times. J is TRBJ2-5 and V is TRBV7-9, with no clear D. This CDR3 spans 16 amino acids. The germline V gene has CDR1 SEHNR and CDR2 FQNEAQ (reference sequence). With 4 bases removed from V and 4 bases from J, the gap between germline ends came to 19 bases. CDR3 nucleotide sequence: TGTGCCAGCAGCTCAACCTTGGGTGTTGGGCGAGAGACCCAGTACTTC. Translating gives CASSSTLGVGRETQYF.

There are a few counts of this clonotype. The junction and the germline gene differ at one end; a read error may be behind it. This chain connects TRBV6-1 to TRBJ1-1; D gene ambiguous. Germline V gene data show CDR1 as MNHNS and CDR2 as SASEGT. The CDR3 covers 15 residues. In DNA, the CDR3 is TGTGCCAGCAGTGACAATCCACTGGGGAACGCTGAAGCTTTCTTT. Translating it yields CASSDNPLGNAEAFF.